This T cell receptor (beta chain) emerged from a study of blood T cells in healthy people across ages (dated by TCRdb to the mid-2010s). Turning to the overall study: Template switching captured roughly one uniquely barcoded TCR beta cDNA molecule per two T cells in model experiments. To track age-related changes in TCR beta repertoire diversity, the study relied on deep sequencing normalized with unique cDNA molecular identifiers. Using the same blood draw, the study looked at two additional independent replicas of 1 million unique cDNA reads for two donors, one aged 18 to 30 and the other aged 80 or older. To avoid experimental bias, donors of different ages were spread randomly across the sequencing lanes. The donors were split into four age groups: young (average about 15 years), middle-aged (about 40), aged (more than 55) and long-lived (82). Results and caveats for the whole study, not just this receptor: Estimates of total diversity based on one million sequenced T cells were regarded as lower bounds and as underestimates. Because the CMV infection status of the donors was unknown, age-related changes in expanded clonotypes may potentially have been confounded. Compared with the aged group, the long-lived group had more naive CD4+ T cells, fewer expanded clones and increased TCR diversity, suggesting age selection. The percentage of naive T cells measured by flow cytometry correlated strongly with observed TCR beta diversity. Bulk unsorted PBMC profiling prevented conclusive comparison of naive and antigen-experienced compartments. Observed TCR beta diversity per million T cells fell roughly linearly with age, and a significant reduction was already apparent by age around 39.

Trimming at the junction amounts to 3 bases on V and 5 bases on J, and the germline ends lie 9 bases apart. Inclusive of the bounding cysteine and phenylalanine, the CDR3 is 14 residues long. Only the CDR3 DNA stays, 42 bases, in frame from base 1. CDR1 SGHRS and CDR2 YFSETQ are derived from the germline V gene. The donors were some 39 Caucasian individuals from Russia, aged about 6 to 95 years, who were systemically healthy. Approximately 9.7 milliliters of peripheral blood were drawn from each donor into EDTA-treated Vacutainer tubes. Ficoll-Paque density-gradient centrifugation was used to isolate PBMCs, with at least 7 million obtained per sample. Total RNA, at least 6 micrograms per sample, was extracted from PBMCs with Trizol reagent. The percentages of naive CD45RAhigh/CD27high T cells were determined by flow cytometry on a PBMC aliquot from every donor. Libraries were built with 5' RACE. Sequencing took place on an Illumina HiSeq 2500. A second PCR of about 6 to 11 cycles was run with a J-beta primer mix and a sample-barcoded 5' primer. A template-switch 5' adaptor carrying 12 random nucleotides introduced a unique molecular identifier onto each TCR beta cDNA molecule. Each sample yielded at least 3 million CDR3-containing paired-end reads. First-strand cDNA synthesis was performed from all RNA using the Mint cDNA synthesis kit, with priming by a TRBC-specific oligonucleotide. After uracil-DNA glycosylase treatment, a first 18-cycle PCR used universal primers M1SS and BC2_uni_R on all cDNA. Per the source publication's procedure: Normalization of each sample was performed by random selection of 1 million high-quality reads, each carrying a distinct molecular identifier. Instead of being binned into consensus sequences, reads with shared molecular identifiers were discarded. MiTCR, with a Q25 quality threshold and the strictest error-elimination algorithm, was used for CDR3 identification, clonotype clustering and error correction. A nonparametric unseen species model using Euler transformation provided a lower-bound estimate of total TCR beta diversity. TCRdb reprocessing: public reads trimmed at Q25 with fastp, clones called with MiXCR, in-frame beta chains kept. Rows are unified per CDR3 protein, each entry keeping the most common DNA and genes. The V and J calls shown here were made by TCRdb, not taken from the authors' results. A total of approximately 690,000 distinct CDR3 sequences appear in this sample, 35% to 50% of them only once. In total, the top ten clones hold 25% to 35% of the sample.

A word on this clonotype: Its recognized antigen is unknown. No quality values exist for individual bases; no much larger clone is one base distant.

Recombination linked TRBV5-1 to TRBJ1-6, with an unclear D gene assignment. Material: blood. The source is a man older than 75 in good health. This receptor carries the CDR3 CASSYGRNNSPLHF. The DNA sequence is TGCGCCAGCAGCTACGGACGGAATAATTCACCCCTCCACTTT.